These 22 T cell receptor beta chains originate from one sample sequenced in a study of blood T cell repertoires in COVID-19. Only in-frame clones appear in the TCRdb table, and some are missing; sequencing was by immunoSEQ multiplex PCR. The sample shows tens of thousands of clones, around 80% of them seen only once. The sample taken for sequencing was peripheral blood. The source is a man aged 60 to 75 with active or convalescent COVID-19.

The CDR3 DNA reads as TGTGCCAGCAGCCAAGAGGACAGAACAAGGGAACTGTTTTTT. This codes for CASSQEDRTRELFF. The chain is built from TRBV4-2 and TRBJ1-4; D possibly corresponds to TRBD1 (6 bases). Germline loops: CDR1 LGHNA, CDR2 YNFKEQ. V gave up 0 bases and J gave up 12 bases, with 14 bases separating them. The CDR3 consists of 14 residues.

The sample holds a few counts of this clone. The genes are TRBV7-3 and TRBJ2-2, with D tentatively TRBD1 (5 bases). The CDR3 runs to 14 residues. Trimming pared 5 bases from V and 4 bases from J, leaving 11 bases between. The germline gives CDR1 SGHTA, CDR2 FQGTGA. The CDR3: CASSPQGSTGELFF. The CDR3, as DNA: TGTGCCAGCAGCCCCCAGGGTAGCACCGGGGAGCTGTTTTTT.

This chain links TRBV6-5 with TRBJ1-2; TRBD1 matches 7 bases. Germline V lookup: CDR1 MNHEY, CDR2 SVGAGI. V shed 3 bases, J shed 3 bases, and the junction held 1 base outside the gene matches. The CDR3 length is 13 residues. The CDR3 loop is CASSYGQDYGYTF. The CDR3 DNA sequence: TGTGCCAGCAGTTATGGACAGGACTATGGCTACACCTTC.

This chain uses TRBV29-1 with TRBJ1-4; 7 bases map to TRBD1. After removal of 5 bases from V and 5 bases from J, the junction contained 5 bases not matched to a gene. The CDR3 totals 13 residues. In germline, CDR1 is SQVTM, CDR2 ANQGSEA. DNA for the CDR3: TGCAGCGTTCGGACAGGAAACAATGAAAAACTGTTTTTT. Translated: CSVRTGNNEKLFF.

CDR3 loop: CASGRGQGGSYEQYF. In DNA, the CDR3 is TGCGCCAGCGGCCGGGGACAGGGTGGGTCCTACGAGCAGTACTTC. V gene TRBV5-1 combines with J gene TRBJ2-7; 9 nucleotides match TRBD1. Trimming removed 7 bases from V and 1 base from J; junction bases left unmatched: 9. Germline CDR1 SGHRS, CDR2 YFSETQ. The length of the CDR3 is 15 residues.

This chain connects TRBV28 to TRBJ1-6; a possible D gene is TRBD1 (5 bases). V lost 5 bases, J lost 5 bases, and 10 bases lay in between. Germline assignment: CDR1 MDHEN and CDR2 SYDVKM. CDR3 length: 14 amino acids. The CDR3 DNA follows: TGTGCCAGCAGTCCAGGGCGAGATAATTCACCCCTCCACTTT. Translated: CASSPGRDNSPLHF.

The genes are TRBV7-6 and TRBJ2-1, with 10 bases matching TRBD2. Trimming removed 4 bases from V and 7 bases from J; junction bases left unmatched: 19. Looked up from germline, CDR1 is SGHVS and CDR2 is FNYEAQ. CDR3 length equals 19 residues. This chain's CDR3 is CASSSTELNLAGAGNEQFF. The CDR3 nucleotides are TGTGCCAGCAGCTCTACCGAACTTAATCTAGCGGGGGCCGGGAATGAGCAGTTCTTC.

This clone was picked up a small number of times. This chain uses TRBV4-1 with TRBJ2-7; 8 nucleotides match TRBD1. Trimming cost V 2 bases and J 2 bases; bases outside gene matches: 5. The V gene's germline CDR1 is MGHRA and CDR2 YSYEKL. The CDR3 extends over 15 amino acids. The CDR3 DNA sequence: TGCGCCAGCAGCCAATCAGGGGGCCAGACCTACGAGCAGTACTTC. It is translated as CASSQSGGQTYEQYF.

This clone was seen a handful of times. The chain joins TRBV3-1 (or the pseudogene TRBV3-2) to TRBJ1-1, with 8 bases that match TRBD1. CDR1 is LGHDT, CDR2 YNNKEL, per germline (reference sequence). V lost 6 bases and J lost 8; bases outside the gene matches: 5. This CDR3 contains 12 residues. The CDR3 region is CASRKGDREAFF. CDR3 nucleotide sequence: TGTGCCAGCAGAAAAGGGGACAGGGAAGCTTTCTTT.

The chain is built from TRBV15 and TRBJ1-1; no reliable D call. The CDR3 extends over 14 amino acids. V gave up 4 bases and J gave up 4 bases, with 13 bases separating them. Germline CDR1 is LNHNV and CDR2 is YYDKDF (reference sequence). The CDR3 sequence is CATSKTVGSTEAFF. The CDR3, as DNA: TGTGCCACCAGCAAAACAGTGGGGAGCACTGAAGCTTTCTTT.

V gene TRBV5-5 combines with J gene TRBJ1-5; a possible D gene is TRBD1 (5 bases). The V end lost 3 bases, the J end lost 8 bases, and 9 bases lay between the germline ends. The germline V gene has CDR1 SGHKS and CDR2 YYEKEE (reference sequence). CDR3 length: 12 amino acids. The CDR3 loop is CASSSLQEPQHF. The CDR3 coding sequence is TGTGCCAGCAGCTCTTTACAGGAGCCCCAGCATTTT.

The V gene is TRBV2, the J gene TRBJ2-5; no firm D call. Germline CDR1 and CDR2: SNHLY and FYNNEI. The ends were cut back, 6 bases at V and 0 bases at J, with 5 bases in the middle. The CDR3 covers 12 residues. The CDR3 reads CASRGDQETQYF. CDR3 DNA: TGTGCCAGCAGGGGCGACCAAGAGACCCAGTACTTC.

This chain joins TRBV6-5 and TRBJ1-2, with 11 positions matching TRBD1. V trimming: 1 base; J trimming: 5 bases; junction bases outside the gene matches: 3. The CDR3 is 15 residues long. CDR1 and CDR2 from the germline V gene are MNHEY and SVGAGI. The CDR3 DNA is TGTGCCAGCAGTTACTATGGGACAGGGGGGTATGGCTACACCTTC. This translates into CASSYYGTGGYGYTF.

The gene calls are TRBV6-2 or TRBV6-3 and TRBJ1-6, with TRBD1 matching 9 bases. Germline CDR1 is MNHEY and CDR2 is SVGEGT. V lost 5 bases and J lost 9; bases outside the gene matches: 8. The CDR3 covers 15 residues. The CDR3 nucleotides are TGTGCCAGCAGTCAGGACAGGGGCTTAGGTTCACCCCTCCACTTT. Amino acids: CASSQDRGLGSPLHF.

The chain uses TRBV5-1 and TRBJ2-7; TRBD1 aligns across 9 bases. This CDR3 is 14 amino acids long. Germline CDR1 reads SGHRS; CDR2 reads YFSETQ. Trimming cost V 4 bases and J 2 bases; bases outside gene matches: 4. The CDR3 reads CASSPGQGPYEQYF. The CDR3 region has the DNA TGCGCCAGCAGCCCCGGACAGGGGCCCTACGAGCAGTACTTC.

Here the CDR3 DNA reads TGTGCCAGCAGCTGGGGCGGCGACAATGAGCAGTTCTTC. As protein: CASSWGGDNEQFF. The chain carries TRBV6-2 or TRBV6-3 and TRBJ2-1; D possibly corresponds to TRBD1 (5 bases). The germline CDR1 and CDR2 sequences are MNHEY and SVGEGT. V dropped 6 bases and J dropped 5 bases, with 11 bases sitting between them. This CDR3 region has 13 residues.

In its sample, this clone was seen a few times. The genes are TRBV28 and TRBJ1-4; 7 bases are a match to TRBD1. With V trimmed by 6 bases and J by 0 bases, 1 base remained unmatched. The CDR3 loop spans 14 amino acids. CDR1 is MDHEN and CDR2 is SYDVKM in the germline V gene. The CDR3 nucleotides read TGTGCCAGCAGGCAGGGGGCAACTAATGAAAAACTGTTTTTT. Its translation is CASRQGATNEKLFF.

The chain uses TRBV3-1 (or the pseudogene TRBV3-2) and TRBJ1-2; 9 positions agree with TRBD1. The length of the CDR3 is 16 residues. The germline V gene has CDR1 LGHDT and CDR2 YNNKEL (reference sequence). V shed 0 bases and J 3 bases; nucleotides not matched to a gene: 5. CDR3: CASSQDPGQGDYGYTF. CDR3 DNA sequence: TGTGCCAGCAGCCAAGACCCGGGACAGGGAGACTATGGCTACACCTTC.

This chain links TRBV2 with TRBJ1-2, with D perhaps matching TRBD1 (6 bases). V was trimmed by 0 bases and J by 7 bases, leaving 15 bases between them. This CDR3 has 15 residues. Germline-derived CDR1 and CDR2 are SNHLY and FYNNEI. CDR3 sequence reads: CASSEAVGRGGGYTF. CDR3 DNA: TGTGCCAGCAGTGAAGCGGTGGGTAGAGGGGGTGGCTACACCTTC.

In its sample, this clone was seen a few times. The CDR3 is CASSFRGRNSPLHF. Written as DNA, the CDR3 is TGTGCCAGCAGTTTCAGGGGCCGGAATTCACCCCTCCACTTT. The chain recombines TRBV6-5 with TRBJ1-6, with D possibly matching TRBD1 (6 bases). V was shortened by 4 bases and J by 7 bases, with 11 bases between the two germline ends. The germline V gene has CDR1 MNHEY and CDR2 SVGAGI. The CDR3 has 14 residues.

The V and J genes are TRBV19 and TRBJ1-5, with D unclear. The CDR3 loop spans 13 amino acids. V lost 4 bases and J lost 4, with 8 bases in between. The V gene's germline CDR1 is LNHDA and CDR2 SQIVND (reference sequence). Here the CDR3 DNA reads TGTGCCAGTAGTACTCAGAATAATCAGCCCCAGCATTTT. This codes for CASSTQNNQPQHF.

The V gene is TRBV7-6, the J gene TRBJ2-7; D is unresolved. Germline loops: CDR1 SGHVS, CDR2 FNYEAQ. This CDR3 contains 14 residues. Trimming pared 1 base from V and 5 bases from J, leaving 12 bases between. The CDR3 region is CASSLVGFSHEQYF. For the CDR3, the DNA is TGTGCCAGCAGCTTAGTCGGTTTCTCTCACGAGCAGTACTTC.